The sequence of this TCR beta chain was determined in a study of blood T cell repertoires in COVID-19. Turning to the study itself: Samples representing acute and convalescent COVID-19 were sourced from the United States, Italy and Spain. Sources were T cells, B-cell-depleted T cells, or PBMCs; the material itself was cDNA or gDNA.

Germline assignment: CDR1 MDHEN and CDR2 SYDVKM. Trimming removed 11 bases from V and 4 bases from J; junction bases left unmatched: 23. The CDR3 runs to 18 residues. In the source study's methods: Amplification of reference gene primers was used by the study to estimate nucleated cell counts. Libraries were prepared by immunoSEQ multiplex PCR; TCRdb keeps only in-frame clonotypes and omits some of them. V, J and clone size are taken as reported in that table, and D and trimming were inferred from the DNA itself. Of some 180,000 clones in the sample, approximately 80% were seen once. The TCR sequence derives from a woman aged 45-59 years with active or convalescent COVID-19. What was sequenced was peripheral blood. This rearrangement joins TRBV28 to TRBJ1-5; 7 bases align to TRBD1. The CDR3 DNA reads TGTGCCTCAAGCTCAGTCAGGAGGGGGCGTATGGGAAATCAGCCCCAGCATTTT. Translated: CASSSVRRGRMGNQPQHF.